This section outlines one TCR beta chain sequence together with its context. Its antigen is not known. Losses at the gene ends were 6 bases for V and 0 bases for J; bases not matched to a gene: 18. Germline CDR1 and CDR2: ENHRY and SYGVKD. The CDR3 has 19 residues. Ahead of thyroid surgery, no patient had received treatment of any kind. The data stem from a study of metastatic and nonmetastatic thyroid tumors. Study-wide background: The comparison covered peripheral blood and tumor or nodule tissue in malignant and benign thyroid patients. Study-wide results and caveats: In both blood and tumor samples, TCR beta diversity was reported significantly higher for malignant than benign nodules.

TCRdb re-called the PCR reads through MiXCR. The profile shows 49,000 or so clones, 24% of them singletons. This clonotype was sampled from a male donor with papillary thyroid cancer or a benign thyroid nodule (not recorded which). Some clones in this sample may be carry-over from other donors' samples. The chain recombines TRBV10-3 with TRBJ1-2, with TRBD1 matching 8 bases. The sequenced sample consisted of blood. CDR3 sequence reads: CAISLHDDPRQGTNYGYTF. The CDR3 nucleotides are TGTGCCATCAGCCTACACGACGATCCAAGACAGGGGACTAACTATGGCTACACCTTC.